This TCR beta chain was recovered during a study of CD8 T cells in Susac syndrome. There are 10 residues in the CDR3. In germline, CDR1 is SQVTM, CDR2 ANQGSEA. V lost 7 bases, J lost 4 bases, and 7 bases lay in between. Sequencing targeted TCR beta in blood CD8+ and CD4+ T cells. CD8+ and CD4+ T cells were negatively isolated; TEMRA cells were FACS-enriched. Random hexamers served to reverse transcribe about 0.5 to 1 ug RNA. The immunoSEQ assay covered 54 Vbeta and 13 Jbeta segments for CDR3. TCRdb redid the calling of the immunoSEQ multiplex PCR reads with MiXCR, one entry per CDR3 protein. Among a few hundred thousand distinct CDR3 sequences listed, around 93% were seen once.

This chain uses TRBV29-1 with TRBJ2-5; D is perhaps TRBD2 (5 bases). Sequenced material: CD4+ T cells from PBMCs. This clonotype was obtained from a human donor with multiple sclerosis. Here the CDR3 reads CSAGLETQYF. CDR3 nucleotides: TGCAGCGCGGGGTTAGAGACCCAGTACTTC.